This TCR beta chain comes out of a study of early T cells in non-severe SARS-CoV-2 infection. The CDR3 is 18 amino acids. V was shortened by 1 base and J by 6 bases, with 22 bases between the two germline ends. CDR1 is SGHTA and CDR2 is FQGNSA in the germline V gene. This clonotype was seen at least ten times. TCRdb processed the 5' RACE reads anew with MiXCR; each CDR3 protein has one entry. The sample lists roughly 26,000 distinct CDR3 sequences; about 4% were seen once. Sequencing used whole blood. The V call is TRBV7-2, the J call TRBJ2-1; the D is unclear. This receptor was obtained from an adult who was a healthcare worker with PCR-confirmed SARS-CoV-2 infection or an uninfected control (not recorded which). The CDR3 loop reads CASSLEAIRALTVNEQFF. The CDR3 DNA reads TGTGCCAGCAGCTTAGAGGCAATCCGGGCACTTACCGTCAATGAGCAGTTCTTC.